The present TCR beta chain was sequenced within a study of T-cell memory formation after mild COVID-19. Study findings and constraints: Pre-infection memory already had some responding clones, implying cross-reactive memory joined. Later expanders leaned toward CD4+, whereas clones contracting from day 15 to 85 were balanced CD4/CD8.

Per the germline V gene, CDR1 is LNHDA and CDR2 is SQIVND (reference sequence). The CDR3 is made up of 13 amino acids. Trimming removed 3 bases at V and 5 bases at J, with 10 bases between. For this clonotype: The antigen remains undetermined.

TCRdb redid the calling of the 5' RACE reads with MiXCR, one entry per CDR3 protein. The sample lists around 34,000 distinct CDR3 sequences, about 7.3% seen once, with 25% to 30% in the top ten. The specimen sequenced was PBMCs or a T cell subset sorted from them (not recorded which). The chain uses TRBV19 and TRBJ2-5; D not certain. The clonotype comes from a man younger than 35 who had mild COVID-19 (a few samples of this study predate the infection). Cell type and time point are not known. CDR3 DNA sequence: TGTGCCAGTAGTATGAGGAGCGAGGAGACCCAGTACTTC. It is translated as CASSMRSEETQYF.